One and the same sample provided the 28 T cell receptor beta chains below, sequenced in a study of beta chain features in type 1 diabetes. Every isolated RNA sample was fully reverse transcribed, so sequencing captured expressed TCRB transcripts. Data came from immunoSEQ multiplex PCR; TCRdb stores just in-frame clones and leaves some out. Of just over 450,000 clones in the sample, roughly 30% were seen once. Sequencing input: naive CD4+ T cells from blood. All receptors come from a man younger than 35 in good health.

This clone has only one observation. The gene calls are TRBV5-1 and TRBJ2-5, with unresolved D. The CDR3 has 13 residues. Between the trimmed V and J ends, which lost 2 bases and 5 bases, there was a span of 10 bases. Germline-derived CDR1 and CDR2 are SGHRS and YFSETQ. The CDR3 is CASSFPIQETQYF. The CDR3 nucleotides are TGCGCCAGCAGCTTTCCCATCCAGGAGACCCAGTACTTC.

This clone has just a few counts. The V and J genes are TRBV28 and TRBJ2-4; either TRBD1 or TRBD2 may supply D (5 bases each). The CDR3 covers 16 residues. Trimming left V 6 bases short and J 0 bases short, with 15 bases between. CDR1 and CDR2 (germline): MDHEN, SYDVKM. CDR3 sequence (DNA): TGTGCCAGCAGACCTGGGACCCAGGGAGCCAAAAACATTCAGTACTTC. This codes for CASRPGTQGAKNIQYF.

This clone has only a few counts. The chain uses TRBV7-3 and TRBJ2-1; D gene unclear. V lost 1 base and J 4 bases, leaving 8 bases between the germline ends. CDR1 and CDR2 (germline): SGHTA, FQGTGA. This CDR3 is 14 amino acids long. The CDR3 spells CASSLNQVYNEQFF. The CDR3 DNA sequence: TGTGCCAGCAGCTTAAATCAGGTTTACAATGAGCAGTTCTTC.

Regarding this clone: The same CDR3 arises from other DNA sequences in this sample as well. This chain uses TRBV5-1 with TRBJ2-3; no definite D call. With 3 bases removed from V and 0 bases from J, the gap between germline ends came to 2 bases. From germline, CDR1 is SGHRS and CDR2 YFSETQ. This CDR3 is 12 amino acids long. CDR3 in DNA: TGCGCCAGCAGCTCAAGCACAGATACGCAGTATTTT. It is translated as CASSSSTDTQYF. The full variable domain, its missing parts supplied by reference TRBV5-1 and TRBJ2-3, is KAGVTQTPRYLIKTRGQQVTLSCSPISGHRSVSWYQQTPGQGLQFLFEYFSETQRNKGNFPGRFSGRQFSNSRSEMNVSTLELGDSALYLCASSSSTDTQYFGPGTRLTVL.

This chain connects TRBV9 to TRBJ2-7; 10 bases line up with TRBD2. Germline V gives CDR1 SGDLS, CDR2 YYNGEE. CDR3 length: 15 residues. The V and J ends lost 0 bases and 2 bases, in that order; junction bases with no gene match: 2. CDR3 protein: CASSVGLAGAYEQYF. The CDR3 coding sequence is TGTGCCAGCAGCGTAGGGCTAGCGGGAGCCTACGAGCAGTACTTC.

V gene TRBV4-2 combines with J gene TRBJ2-3; TRBD2 agrees at 7 bases. Germline loops: CDR1 LGHNA, CDR2 YNFKEQ. Trimming cost V 2 bases and J 2 bases; bases outside gene matches: 7. The CDR3 consists of 16 residues. CDR3 protein: CASSQSLAGDTDTQYF. CDR3 DNA: TGTGCCAGCAGCCAATCCTTGGCGGGGGACACAGATACGCAGTATTTT.

In its sample, this clone was seen a few times. CDR3 residues: CSVIGRSWGYTF. The CDR3 bases are TGCAGCGTTATAGGCCGTAGTTGGGGCTACACCTTC. The chain joins TRBV29-1 to TRBJ1-2, with D unclear. V was clipped by 5 bases and J by 8 bases, with 15 bases between them. The CDR3 has 12 residues. Germline V lookup: CDR1 SQVTM, CDR2 ANQGSEA.

The chain joins TRBV7-3 to TRBJ2-1, with 7 bases matching TRBD2. Trimming took 4 bases from V and 3 from J; bases not matched to a gene: 6. This CDR3 comprises 15 residues. Germline V CDR1 and CDR2: SGHTA, FQGTGA. The CDR3 region has the DNA TGTGCCAGCAGCTCCGGGACTACAATCTACAATGAGCAGTTCTTC. Amino acids: CASSSGTTIYNEQFF.

This clone was seen more than once but under ten times. The chain joins TRBV9 to TRBJ2-7, with 7 positions matching TRBD1. The germline gives CDR1 SGDLS, CDR2 YYNGEE. V lost 4 bases to trimming and J lost 2 bases; unmatched junction nucleotides: 6. The CDR3 has 14 residues. The CDR3 region has the DNA TGTGCCAGCAGCCTGACGGGACAGCCCTACGAGCAGTACTTC. Protein product: CASSLTGQPYEQYF.

V is TRBV7-9 and J is TRBJ2-7; perhaps TRBD1 as D (6 bases). There are 15 residues in the CDR3. The V and J ends lost 2 bases and 0 bases respectively, with 11 bases between them. The germline V gene encodes CDR1 SEHNR and CDR2 FQNEAQ (reference sequence). DNA of the CDR3: TGTGCCAGCAGCTTAACGGACAGCTTCTCCTACGAGCAGTACTTC. This sequence encodes CASSLTDSFSYEQYF.

This clone turned up a few times. This chain joins TRBV7-2 and TRBJ1-4; D call uncertain. Between the trimmed V and J ends, which lost 6 bases and 10 bases, there was a span of 18 bases. CDR3 length equals 14 residues. Germline lookup yields CDR1 SGHTA and CDR2 FQGNSA. The CDR3 nucleotides read TGTGCCAGCAGTCGGGATGCAAAAAACGGAAAACTGTTTTTT. Protein sequence: CASSRDAKNGKLFF.

J is TRBJ1-2 and V is TRBV30; D unresolved. The V end lost 2 bases, the J end lost 2 bases, and 12 bases lay between the germline ends. CDR1 is GTSNPN, CDR2 SVGIG, per germline (reference sequence). The CDR3 runs 14 residues. The CDR3 spells CAWSRRLLNYGYTF. DNA of the CDR3: TGTGCCTGGAGTAGGAGGTTGCTGAACTATGGCTACACCTTC. Complete variable domain (other parts from reference TRBV30 and TRBJ1-2): SQTIHQWPATLVQPVGSPLSLECTVEGTSNPNLYWYRQAAGRGLQLLFYSVGIGQISSEVPQNLSASRPQDRQFILSSKKLLLSDSGFYLCAWSRRLLNYGYTFGSGTRLTVV.

The chain is built from TRBV7-8 and TRBJ2-7; the match to TRBD1 covers 12 bases. Germline CDR1 reads SGHVS; CDR2 reads FQNEAQ. This CDR3 is built from 14 residues. Trimming removed 5 bases from V and 7 bases from J; junction bases left unmatched: 6. Here the CDR3 reads CASSGDRGRYEQYF. The CDR3 DNA sequence: TGTGCCAGCAGCGGGGACAGGGGGCGTTATGAGCAGTACTTC.

V and J are TRBV7-2 and TRBJ2-3; D remains unclear. Per the germline V gene, CDR1 is SGHTA and CDR2 is FQGNSA. The length of the CDR3 is 12 residues. Trimming shortened V by 5 bases and J by 4 bases, and 7 bases separated the two germline ends. CDR3 loop: CASSNFPDTQYF. The CDR3 coding sequence is TGTGCCAGCAGCAACTTCCCAGATACGCAGTATTTT.

The J gene is TRBJ2-1, the V gene TRBV9; D is ambiguous. CDR3 length: 13 amino acids. The V gene's germline CDR1 is SGDLS and CDR2 YYNGEE. V was cut by 0 bases and J by 6 bases, with 7 bases left in between. The chain's CDR3 is CASSVAEINEQFF. The CDR3 bases are TGTGCCAGCAGCGTAGCAGAGATCAATGAGCAGTTCTTC.

A few counts support this clone. The rearrangement joins TRBV7-9 to TRBJ1-1, with D unresolved. Deletions cut 4 bases from V and 6 bases from J, with 18 bases between. The CDR3 sequence is 15 residues long. Germline V gene lookup returns CDR1 SEHNR and CDR2 FQNEAQ (reference sequence). CDR3 sequence reads: CASSSRTPGEAEAFF. Written as DNA, the CDR3 is TGTGCCAGCAGCTCCCGGACGCCCGGCGAGGCTGAAGCTTTCTTT.

This chain uses TRBV28 with TRBJ2-7, with 9 bases aligning to TRBD2. This CDR3 has 13 amino acids. From germline, CDR1 is MDHEN and CDR2 SYDVKM. With V trimmed by 7 bases and J by 6 bases, 7 bases remained unmatched. Here the CDR3 reads CASKGGRAVEQYF. The CDR3 DNA reads as TGTGCCAGCAAAGGCGGGAGGGCCGTCGAGCAGTACTTC.

This clone was seen only a few times. The rearrangement links TRBV10-3 to TRBJ2-6; a possible D gene is TRBD2 (5 bases). This CDR3 spans 19 amino acids. In germline, CDR1 is ENHRY, CDR2 SYGVKD. V gave up 1 base and J gave up 0 bases, with 16 bases separating them. The CDR3 protein is CAISEFTSGSLSGANVLTF. Here the CDR3 DNA reads TGTGCCATCAGTGAGTTCACCTCGGGGAGCCTCTCTGGGGCCAACGTCCTGACTTTC.

This clone was detected only a few times. The chain links TRBV27 to TRBJ2-5; D unclear. The germline V gene has CDR1 MNHEY and CDR2 SMNVEV (reference sequence). The V gene lost 8 bases and the J gene lost 7 bases, with 5 bases spanning the gap. The CDR3 totals 9 residues. The CDR3 sequence is CASGGTQYF. The CDR3 DNA reads as TGTGCCAGCGGCGGGACCCAGTACTTC.

The V call is TRBV6-5, the J call TRBJ2-1; D gene ambiguous. Deletions cut 0 bases from V and 4 bases from J, with 7 bases between. Germline CDR1 and CDR2: MNHEY and SVGAGI. CDR3 length: 14 amino acids. The CDR3 loop is CASSYSSDYNEQFF. The DNA for the CDR3 is TGTGCCAGCAGTTACTCCTCGGATTACAATGAGCAGTTCTTC.

The V gene is TRBV30, the J gene TRBJ2-2, with unresolved D. Per germline, CDR1 GTSNPN and CDR2 SVGIG (reference sequence). Between the trimmed V and J ends, which lost 4 bases and 4 bases, there was a span of 13 bases. This CDR3 has 14 amino acids. CDR3 residues: CAWNAKGGTGELFF. The CDR3 DNA sequence: TGTGCCTGGAATGCGAAAGGCGGCACCGGGGAGCTGTTTTTT.

There are a few counts of this clone. The chain links TRBV29-1 to TRBJ2-7; TRBD2 matches 11 bases. From germline, CDR1 is SQVTM and CDR2 ANQGSEA. CDR3 size: 14 residues. J was trimmed by 1 base and V by 7 bases; bases with no gene match: 6. CDR3 loop: CSGTGTSGSYEQYF. The CDR3 nucleotides are TGCAGCGGGACTGGGACTAGCGGTTCCTACGAGCAGTACTTC.

The table lists this clone with a count of one. The rearrangement uses TRBV28 and TRBJ2-3; TRBD2 is a possible D gene (5 bases). Looked up from germline, CDR1 is MDHEN and CDR2 is SYDVKM. The CDR3 spans 14 residues. The V end lost 3 bases, the J end lost 6 bases, and 13 bases lay between the germline ends. CDR3 DNA sequence: TGTGCCAGCAGTTTCGTGCCGGGCGGGGATACGCAGTATTTT. It translates to CASSFVPGGDTQYF.

The chain employs TRBV10-3 and TRBJ1-5, with 10 bases matching TRBD1. With V trimmed by 10 bases and J by 8 bases, 11 bases remained unmatched. Germline V gives CDR1 ENHRY, CDR2 SYGVKD. CDR3 size: 14 residues. The CDR3 DNA is TGTGCCAGCTCGGGACAGGGGCAAGGAGAGCCCCAGCATTTT. Protein sequence: CASSGQGQGEPQHF.

This clone was observed a handful of times. V and J are TRBV5-1 and TRBJ2-3, with 8 bases matching TRBD1. Germline CDR1 and CDR2: SGHRS and YFSETQ. This CDR3 is built from 15 residues. With 0 bases clipped from V and 4 bases from J, the junction kept 4 bases outside the gene matches. CDR3 coding DNA: TGCGCCAGCAGCTTGGCAGGGACAGGCGCAGATACGCAGTATTTT. This translates into CASSLAGTGADTQYF.

This clone was counted between two and nine times. The chain has TRBV29-1 and TRBJ2-7; 13 nucleotides agree with TRBD2. Germline V CDR1 and CDR2: SQVTM, ANQGSEA. The CDR3 runs to 13 residues. The junction had 4 bases not matched to a gene; V was cut back by 8 bases and J by 3 bases. The CDR3 DNA follows: TGCAGCTCTAGGACTAGCGGGAGCTACGAGCAGTACTTC. It is translated as CSSRTSGSYEQYF.

J is TRBJ1-5 and V is TRBV7-2, with TRBD1 as a possible D gene (5 bases). The V gene's germline CDR1 is SGHTA and CDR2 FQGNSA. This CDR3 spans 14 amino acids. Deletions cut 5 bases from V and 2 bases from J, with 10 bases between. CDR3 amino acids: CASSTRGGNQPQHF. The CDR3 coding sequence is TGTGCCAGCAGCACCCGGGGGGGCAATCAGCCCCAGCATTTT. Combining the CDR3 with reference TRBV7-2 and TRBJ1-5 gives the whole variable domain GAGVSQSPSNKVTEKGKDVELRCDPISGHTALYWYRQSLGQGLEFLIYFQGNSAPDKSGLPSDRFSAERTGGSVSTLTIQRTQQEDSAVYLCASSTRGGNQPQHFGDGTRLSIL.

The V gene is TRBV23-1, the J gene TRBJ2-5; D may be TRBD1 or TRBD2 (5 bases each). TRBV23-1 is given ORF status, its function remaining uncertain. The V end was cut by 4 bases, the J end by 4 bases, with 7 bases between. The length of the CDR3 is 12 residues. CDR3 sequence (DNA): TGCGCCAGCAGTCGAGGGGTAGAGACCCAGTACTTC. Its translation: CASSRGVETQYF.